This record covers a single TCR beta chain. Its antigen is not identified. CDR3 length: 14 residues. The ends lost 3 bases at V and 7 bases at J; junction bases unmatched: 6. Germline-derived CDR1 and CDR2 are SGHTA and FQGNSA. Patients were excluded for autoimmune disease history or systemic immunosuppression. Generated by immunoSEQ multiplex PCR, the TCRdb table keeps only in-frame clones and is missing some. The sample has 70,000 to 85,000 clones, 80% to 90% seen once. The record originates from a study of OX40 agonist ivuxolimab in advanced cancers. Overall study: In this cohort, patients received ivuxolimab, an agonistic anti-OX40 (CD134) antibody. Three patients, one with hepatocellular carcinoma and two with cutaneous melanoma, responded partially.

Study results and limitations: The average count of expanded clones was higher among CD8+ T cells than among CD4+.

This sample comprised CD4+ or CD8+ T cells sorted from blood, obtained in a trial of the OX40 agonist ivuxolimab. This TCR was sampled from an adult with an advanced solid tumor such as melanoma, head and neck, liver or kidney cancer. The chain recombines TRBV7-2 with TRBJ1-5, with 7 bases aligning to TRBD1. CDR3 sequence reads: CASSFRQGDQPQHF. The CDR3 DNA is TGTGCCAGCAGCTTCCGACAGGGAGACCAGCCCCAGCATTTT.